A selection of T cell receptor beta chains follows, all from one sample in a study of patients and donors after allogeneic stem cell transplantation. TCRdb passed the RT-PCR reads through MiXCR, listing each CDR3 protein once. The sample holds around 150,000 distinct CDR3 sequences, about 29% seen once. The sample consisted of blood, either unsorted or a sorted T cell fraction (not recorded which). The receptors here all came from a human donor who was either an allogeneic HSCT recipient or a stem cell or donor lymphocyte infusion donor (not recorded which). It is not recorded whose cells these are; they may come from a transplant donor. The CDR3 runs from the conserved cysteine through the conserved F or W.

v_call: TRBV12-3/TRBV12-4; j_call: TRBJ2-7; cdr3_aa: CASSLALRQGGSYEQYF
v_call: TRBV5-1; j_call: TRBJ2-3; cdr3_aa: CASSLLSQGFGDTQYF
v_call: TRBV15; j_call: TRBJ2-5; cdr3_aa: CATSKDYTLQYF
v_call: TRBV20-1; j_call: TRBJ2-5; cdr3_aa: CSARGQDQETQYF
v_call: TRBV7-9; j_call: TRBJ1-4; cdr3_aa: CASSFGTSTNEKLFF
v_call: TRBV5-1; j_call: TRBJ2-1; cdr3_aa: CASSLWGGYLYNQQFF
v_call: TRBV5-1; j_call: TRBJ1-3; cdr3_aa: CASSLAGIDSGNTIYF
v_call: TRBV7-8; j_call: TRBJ1-4; cdr3_aa: CASSFRTGGNEKLFF
v_call: TRBV11-2; j_call: TRBJ2-1; cdr3_aa: CASSQLTGTGGFDEQFF
v_call: TRBV28; j_call: TRBJ2-1; cdr3_aa: CASKGSGRTGFEQFF
v_call: TRBV7-9; j_call: TRBJ2-7; cdr3_aa: CASSLGGVAPYEQYF
v_call: TRBV10-3; j_call: TRBJ1-4; cdr3_aa: CAISPREGPGEKLFF
v_call: TRBV5-5; j_call: TRBJ2-5; cdr3_aa: CASSSPTSGSRETQYF
v_call: TRBV20-1; j_call: TRBJ2-1; cdr3_aa: CSAPNPAGAGNEQFF
v_call: TRBV24-1; j_call: TRBJ1-4; cdr3_aa: CATSDTGAGGLFF
v_call: TRBV12-3/TRBV12-4; j_call: TRBJ2-5; cdr3_aa: CASSFGDKETQYF
v_call: TRBV7-9; j_call: TRBJ2-7; cdr3_aa: CASSPLGTGEQYF
v_call: TRBV29-1; j_call: TRBJ2-2; cdr3_aa: CSVNSGRFPGELFF
v_call: TRBV6-2/TRBV6-3; j_call: TRBJ2-1; cdr3_aa: CASKGWLAGHNEQFF
v_call: TRBV18; j_call: TRBJ2-5; cdr3_aa: CASSPGQGGETQYF
v_call: TRBV4-3; j_call: TRBJ1-3; cdr3_aa: CASSQDGGYSGNTIYF
v_call: TRBV7-9; j_call: TRBJ2-7; cdr3_aa: CASSFPGQGALRQYF
v_call: TRBV28; j_call: TRBJ2-7; cdr3_aa: CASSLPQGSEQYF
v_call: TRBV7-8; j_call: TRBJ1-2; cdr3_aa: CASSLDRGTYGYTF
v_call: TRBV6-5; j_call: TRBJ1-2; cdr3_aa: CASSRDRANYGYTF
v_call: TRBV14; j_call: TRBJ2-3; cdr3_aa: CASTQLSTDTQYF
v_call: TRBV6-6; j_call: TRBJ2-2; cdr3_aa: CASRPPLFNTGELFF
v_call: TRBV28; j_call: TRBJ2-1; cdr3_aa: CASSLNAWGSGNEQFF
v_call: TRBV29-1; j_call: TRBJ2-5; cdr3_aa: CSAGPSGSWEETQYF
v_call: TRBV5-1; j_call: TRBJ2-7; cdr3_aa: CASSFDYEQYF
v_call: TRBV12-3/TRBV12-4; j_call: TRBJ2-1; cdr3_aa: CASSLGTSFNEQFF
v_call: TRBV4-3; j_call: TRBJ2-7; cdr3_aa: CASSLGTSGRYEQYF
v_call: TRBV4-1; j_call: TRBJ1-4; cdr3_aa: CASSQGATNEKLFF
v_call: TRBV27; j_call: TRBJ1-1; cdr3_aa: CASGSGWGMNTEAFF
v_call: TRBV9; j_call: TRBJ1-2; cdr3_aa: CASSEQVNYGYTF
v_call: TRBV20-1; j_call: TRBJ1-2; cdr3_aa: CSASRVIHPFLYGYTF
v_call: TRBV20-1; j_call: TRBJ1-5; cdr3_aa: CSARGQNNQPQHF
v_call: TRBV10-1; j_call: TRBJ2-3; cdr3_aa: CASSESPFTDTQYF
v_call: TRBV30; j_call: TRBJ1-2; cdr3_aa: CAWSEGGAYGYTF
v_call: TRBV4-1; j_call: TRBJ2-1; cdr3_aa: CASSQEGSSYNEQFF
v_call: TRBV7-2; j_call: TRBJ1-2; cdr3_aa: CASTGTAFPNYGYTF
v_call: TRBV12-3/TRBV12-4; j_call: TRBJ2-4; cdr3_aa: CASSPSGSWGNIQYF
v_call: TRBV12-3/TRBV12-4; j_call: TRBJ1-4; cdr3_aa: CASRQRFTGVLGNEKLFF
v_call: TRBV20-1; j_call: TRBJ1-2; cdr3_aa: CSAPQGMDGYTF
v_call: TRBV10-3; j_call: TRBJ2-7; cdr3_aa: CATGQGGYEQYF
v_call: TRBV4-3; j_call: TRBJ2-3; cdr3_aa: CASSQYRTSGRQTDTQYF
v_call: TRBV6-2/TRBV6-3; j_call: TRBJ2-7; cdr3_aa: CASRLNQGYAQYF
v_call: TRBV25-1; j_call: TRBJ1-2; cdr3_aa: CASSEYRGQGMYGYTF
v_call: TRBV6-2/TRBV6-3; j_call: TRBJ1-1; cdr3_aa: CASSYPRVRAEAFF
v_call: TRBV5-1; j_call: TRBJ1-4; cdr3_aa: CASSLETDEKLFF
v_call: TRBV5-1; j_call: TRBJ1-2; cdr3_aa: CASSTGDTYGYTF
v_call: TRBV25-1; j_call: TRBJ2-4; cdr3_aa: CASSDHTIAKNIQYF
v_call: TRBV4-3; j_call: TRBJ2-3; cdr3_aa: CASSQNLVADTQYF
v_call: TRBV10-3; j_call: TRBJ2-5; cdr3_aa: CAISEQTYQETQYF
v_call: TRBV20-1; j_call: TRBJ2-7; cdr3_aa: CSALIAGGRGYEQYF
v_call: TRBV29-1; j_call: TRBJ1-2; cdr3_aa: CSGGRGGGYTF
v_call: TRBV6-6; j_call: TRBJ1-5; cdr3_aa: CASSPRDRGDQPQHF